This T cell receptor (beta chain) was obtained from a study of cytomegalovirus exposure and HLA in healthy donors. V was trimmed by 1 base and J by 3 bases, leaving 9 bases between them. This CDR3 comprises 14 residues. CDR1 is SEHNR and CDR2 is FQNEAQ in the germline V gene (reference sequence). The PCR made use of 60 Vbeta and 13 Jbeta primers. Generated by immunoSEQ multiplex PCR, the TCRdb table keeps only in-frame clones and is missing some. Of roughly 180,000 clones listed, 82% are singletons. The study's findings and limits: Reports indicated that the classifier achieved high specificity and sensitivity in diagnosing cytomegalovirus status.

In the case of this clone: What it recognizes is unknown.

The genes are TRBV7-9 and TRBJ1-1; D not certain. The material sequenced was PBMCs. The TCR originated in a man between 40 and 49 years old in good health and CMV-seronegative. CDR3 in amino acids: CASSLEAWDTEAFF. Written as DNA, the CDR3 is TGTGCCAGCAGCTTAGAAGCGTGGGACACTGAAGCTTTCTTT.